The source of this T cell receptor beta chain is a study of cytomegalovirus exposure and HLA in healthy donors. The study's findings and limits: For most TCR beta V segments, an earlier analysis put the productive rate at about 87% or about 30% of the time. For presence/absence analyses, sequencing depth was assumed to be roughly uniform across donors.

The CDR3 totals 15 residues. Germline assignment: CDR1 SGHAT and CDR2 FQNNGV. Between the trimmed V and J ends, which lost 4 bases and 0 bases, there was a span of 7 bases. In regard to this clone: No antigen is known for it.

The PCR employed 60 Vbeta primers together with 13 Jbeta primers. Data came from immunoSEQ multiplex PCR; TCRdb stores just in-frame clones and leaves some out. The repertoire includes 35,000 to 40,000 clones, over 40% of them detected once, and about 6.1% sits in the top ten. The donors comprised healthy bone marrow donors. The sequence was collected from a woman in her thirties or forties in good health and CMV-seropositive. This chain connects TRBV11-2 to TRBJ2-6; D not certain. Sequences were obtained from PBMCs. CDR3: CASSSQVSGANVLTF. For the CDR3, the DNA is TGTGCCAGCAGCTCCCAGGTCTCTGGGGCCAACGTCCTGACTTTC.